These 3 T cell receptor beta chains were all obtained from the same sample, sequenced in a study of cytomegalovirus exposure and HLA in healthy donors. It was with 60 Vbeta and 13 Jbeta primers that the PCR ran. Here immunoSEQ multiplex PCR was the method, and the copy in TCRdb shows in-frame clones only, minus some. This sample's clone table lists roughly 73,000 clones. The sequenced sample consisted of PBMCs. The receptors derive from a female donor in good health and CMV-seropositive.

The gene calls are TRBV6-5 and TRBJ2-1; the D is unclear. Looked up from germline, CDR1 is MNHEY and CDR2 is SVGAGI. The CDR3 is 16 residues long. The ends were cut back, 2 bases at V and 4 bases at J, with 15 bases in the middle. CDR3 nucleotide sequence: TGTGCCAGCAGTTACCAACCGCTCGGTGCGTACAATGAGCAGTTCTTC. It specifies CASSYQPLGAYNEQFF.

The chain links TRBV27 to TRBJ1-2, with 7 bases lining up with TRBD1. From germline, CDR1 is MNHEY and CDR2 SMNVEV (reference sequence). Germline trimming cut 3 bases from V and 4 bases from J; bases unmatched to any gene: 11. The CDR3 extends over 16 amino acids. The CDR3 bases are TGTGCCAGCAGTTTCAGAGGGGGCGCCACTGGCTATGGCTACACCTTC. Amino acid sequence: CASSFRGGATGYGYTF.

For the CDR3, the DNA is TGTGCCAGCAGCGCGGACAGGGGGGTTATTGGCTACACCTTC. Encoded protein: CASSADRGVIGYTF. This chain joins TRBV9 and TRBJ1-2, with TRBD1 matching over 10 bases. This CDR3 spans 14 amino acids. V lost 3 bases to trimming and J lost 7 bases; unmatched junction nucleotides: 6. CDR1 and CDR2 from the germline V gene are SGDLS and YYNGEE.